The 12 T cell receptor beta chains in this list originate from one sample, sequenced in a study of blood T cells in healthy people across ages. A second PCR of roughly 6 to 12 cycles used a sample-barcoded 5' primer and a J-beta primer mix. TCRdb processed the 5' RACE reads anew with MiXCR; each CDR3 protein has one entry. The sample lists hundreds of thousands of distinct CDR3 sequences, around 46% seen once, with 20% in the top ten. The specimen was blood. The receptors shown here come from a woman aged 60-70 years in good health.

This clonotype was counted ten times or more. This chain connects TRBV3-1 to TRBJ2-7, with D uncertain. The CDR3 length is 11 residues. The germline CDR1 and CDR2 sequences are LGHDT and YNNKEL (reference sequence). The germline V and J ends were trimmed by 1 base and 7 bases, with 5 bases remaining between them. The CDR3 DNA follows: TGTGCCAGCAGCCAAGTGGATGAGCAGTACTTC. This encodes CASSQVDEQYF.

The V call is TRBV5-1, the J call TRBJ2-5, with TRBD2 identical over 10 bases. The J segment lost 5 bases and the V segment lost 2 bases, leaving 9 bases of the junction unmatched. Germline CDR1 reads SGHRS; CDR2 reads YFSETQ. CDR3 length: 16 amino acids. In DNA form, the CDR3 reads TGCGCCAGCAGCTTTCAAGCGGGGGGGCCCAAGGAGACCCAGTACTTC. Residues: CASSFQAGGPKETQYF.

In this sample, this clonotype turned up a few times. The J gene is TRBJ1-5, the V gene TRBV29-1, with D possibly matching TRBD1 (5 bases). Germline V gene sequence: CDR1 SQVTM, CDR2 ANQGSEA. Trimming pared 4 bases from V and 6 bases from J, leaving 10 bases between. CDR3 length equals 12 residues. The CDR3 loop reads CSVGEGSQPQHF. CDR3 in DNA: TGCAGCGTTGGAGAGGGGTCTCAGCCCCAGCATTTT.

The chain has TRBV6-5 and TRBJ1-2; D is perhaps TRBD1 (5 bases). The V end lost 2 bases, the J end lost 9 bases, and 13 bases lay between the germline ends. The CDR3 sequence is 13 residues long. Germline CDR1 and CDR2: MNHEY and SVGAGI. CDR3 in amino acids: CASSYAPEGSYTF. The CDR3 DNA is TGTGCCAGCAGTTACGCTCCCGAGGGGAGCTACACCTTC.

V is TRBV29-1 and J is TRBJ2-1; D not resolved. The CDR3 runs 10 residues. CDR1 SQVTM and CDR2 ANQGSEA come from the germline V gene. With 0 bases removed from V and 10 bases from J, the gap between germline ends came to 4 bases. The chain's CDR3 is CSVEDQEQFF. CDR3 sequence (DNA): TGCAGCGTTGAAGATCAGGAGCAGTTCTTC.

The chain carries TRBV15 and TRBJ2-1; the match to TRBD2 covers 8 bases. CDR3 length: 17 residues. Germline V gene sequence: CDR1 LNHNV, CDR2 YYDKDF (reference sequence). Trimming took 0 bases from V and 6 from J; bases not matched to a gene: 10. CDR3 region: CATSRDDGVRGGNEQFF. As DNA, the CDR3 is TGTGCCACCAGCAGAGATGATGGGGTACGGGGGGGCAATGAGCAGTTCTTC. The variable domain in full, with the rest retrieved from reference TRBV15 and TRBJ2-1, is DAMVIQNPRYQVTQFGKPVTLSCSQTLNHNVMYWYQQKSSQAPKLLFHYYDKDFNNEADTPDNFQSRRPNTSFCFLDIRSPGLGDTAMYLCATSRDDGVRGGNEQFFGPGTRLTVL.

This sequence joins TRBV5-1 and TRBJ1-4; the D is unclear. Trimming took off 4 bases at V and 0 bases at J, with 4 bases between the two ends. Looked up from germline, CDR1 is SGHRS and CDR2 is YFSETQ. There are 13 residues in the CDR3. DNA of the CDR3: TGCGCCAGCAGCACGGCAACTAATGAAAAACTGTTTTTT. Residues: CASSTATNEKLFF.

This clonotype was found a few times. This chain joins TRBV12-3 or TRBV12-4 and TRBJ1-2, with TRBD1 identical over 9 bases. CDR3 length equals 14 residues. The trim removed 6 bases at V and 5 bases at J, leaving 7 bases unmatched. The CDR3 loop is CASRPGQGRYGYTF. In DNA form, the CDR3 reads TGTGCCAGCAGACCGGGACAGGGAAGGTATGGCTACACCTTC.

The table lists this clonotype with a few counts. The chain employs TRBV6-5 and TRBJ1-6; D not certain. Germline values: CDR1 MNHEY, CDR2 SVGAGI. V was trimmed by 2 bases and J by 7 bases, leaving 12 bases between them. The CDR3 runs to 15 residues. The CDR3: CASSYAGPSNSPLHF. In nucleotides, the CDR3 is TGTGCCAGCAGTTACGCTGGACCGTCCAATTCACCCCTCCACTTT.

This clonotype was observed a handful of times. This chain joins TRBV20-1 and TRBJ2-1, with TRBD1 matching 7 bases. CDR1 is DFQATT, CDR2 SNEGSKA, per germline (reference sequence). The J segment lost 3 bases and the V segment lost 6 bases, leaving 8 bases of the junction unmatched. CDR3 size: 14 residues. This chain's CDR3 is CSAPYRGFYNEQFF. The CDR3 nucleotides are TGCAGTGCCCCATACAGGGGCTTCTACAATGAGCAGTTCTTC.

The CDR3 nucleotides are TGTGCCAGCAGCTTTAGCGGGGACGCCGGTTACAATGAGCAGTTCTTC. Translated, it gives CASSFSGDAGYNEQFF. V gene TRBV7-3 combines with J gene TRBJ2-1; 8 nucleotides align to TRBD2. Germline V gene data show CDR1 as SGHTA and CDR2 as FQGTGA. The CDR3 contains 16 residues. V trimming: 3 bases; J trimming: 4 bases; junction bases outside the gene matches: 8.

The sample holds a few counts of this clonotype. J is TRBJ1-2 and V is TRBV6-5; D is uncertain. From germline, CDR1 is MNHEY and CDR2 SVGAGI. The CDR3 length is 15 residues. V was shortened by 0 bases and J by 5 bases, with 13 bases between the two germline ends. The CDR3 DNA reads TGTGCCAGCAGTTACTCGGCCAGTTCTCGATATGGCTACACCTTC. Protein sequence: CASSYSASSRYGYTF.